Listed here is a single T cell receptor beta chain. Antigen specificity is unknown. Subsets obtained from CD4+ cells comprised CD45RA+ naive and CD45RA-negative memory cells. This sample stems from a study of shared clonotypes between healthy human individuals. General study results and limits: Naive CD4 clonotypes overlapped across a handful of donors at around 4.8%.

Trimming took 5 bases from V and 4 from J; bases not matched to a gene: 8. Germline V lookup: CDR1 SQVTM, CDR2 ANQGSEA. This CDR3 contains 15 residues. The data were produced by immunoSEQ multiplex PCR, yet TCRdb's version contains in-frame clones alone and is incomplete. This sample has a few hundred thousand clones, with roughly 70% found just once. The sequence came from a man younger than 40 in good health. The chain employs TRBV29-1 and TRBJ2-6; 7 bases align to TRBD1. The sequenced material came from memory CD4+ T cells sorted from blood. As to subset: CD45RA-negative fraction. The CDR3 protein is CSVTEGALGANVLTF. In DNA form, the CDR3 reads TGCAGCGTTACAGAGGGGGCCCTGGGGGCCAACGTCCTGACTTTC.